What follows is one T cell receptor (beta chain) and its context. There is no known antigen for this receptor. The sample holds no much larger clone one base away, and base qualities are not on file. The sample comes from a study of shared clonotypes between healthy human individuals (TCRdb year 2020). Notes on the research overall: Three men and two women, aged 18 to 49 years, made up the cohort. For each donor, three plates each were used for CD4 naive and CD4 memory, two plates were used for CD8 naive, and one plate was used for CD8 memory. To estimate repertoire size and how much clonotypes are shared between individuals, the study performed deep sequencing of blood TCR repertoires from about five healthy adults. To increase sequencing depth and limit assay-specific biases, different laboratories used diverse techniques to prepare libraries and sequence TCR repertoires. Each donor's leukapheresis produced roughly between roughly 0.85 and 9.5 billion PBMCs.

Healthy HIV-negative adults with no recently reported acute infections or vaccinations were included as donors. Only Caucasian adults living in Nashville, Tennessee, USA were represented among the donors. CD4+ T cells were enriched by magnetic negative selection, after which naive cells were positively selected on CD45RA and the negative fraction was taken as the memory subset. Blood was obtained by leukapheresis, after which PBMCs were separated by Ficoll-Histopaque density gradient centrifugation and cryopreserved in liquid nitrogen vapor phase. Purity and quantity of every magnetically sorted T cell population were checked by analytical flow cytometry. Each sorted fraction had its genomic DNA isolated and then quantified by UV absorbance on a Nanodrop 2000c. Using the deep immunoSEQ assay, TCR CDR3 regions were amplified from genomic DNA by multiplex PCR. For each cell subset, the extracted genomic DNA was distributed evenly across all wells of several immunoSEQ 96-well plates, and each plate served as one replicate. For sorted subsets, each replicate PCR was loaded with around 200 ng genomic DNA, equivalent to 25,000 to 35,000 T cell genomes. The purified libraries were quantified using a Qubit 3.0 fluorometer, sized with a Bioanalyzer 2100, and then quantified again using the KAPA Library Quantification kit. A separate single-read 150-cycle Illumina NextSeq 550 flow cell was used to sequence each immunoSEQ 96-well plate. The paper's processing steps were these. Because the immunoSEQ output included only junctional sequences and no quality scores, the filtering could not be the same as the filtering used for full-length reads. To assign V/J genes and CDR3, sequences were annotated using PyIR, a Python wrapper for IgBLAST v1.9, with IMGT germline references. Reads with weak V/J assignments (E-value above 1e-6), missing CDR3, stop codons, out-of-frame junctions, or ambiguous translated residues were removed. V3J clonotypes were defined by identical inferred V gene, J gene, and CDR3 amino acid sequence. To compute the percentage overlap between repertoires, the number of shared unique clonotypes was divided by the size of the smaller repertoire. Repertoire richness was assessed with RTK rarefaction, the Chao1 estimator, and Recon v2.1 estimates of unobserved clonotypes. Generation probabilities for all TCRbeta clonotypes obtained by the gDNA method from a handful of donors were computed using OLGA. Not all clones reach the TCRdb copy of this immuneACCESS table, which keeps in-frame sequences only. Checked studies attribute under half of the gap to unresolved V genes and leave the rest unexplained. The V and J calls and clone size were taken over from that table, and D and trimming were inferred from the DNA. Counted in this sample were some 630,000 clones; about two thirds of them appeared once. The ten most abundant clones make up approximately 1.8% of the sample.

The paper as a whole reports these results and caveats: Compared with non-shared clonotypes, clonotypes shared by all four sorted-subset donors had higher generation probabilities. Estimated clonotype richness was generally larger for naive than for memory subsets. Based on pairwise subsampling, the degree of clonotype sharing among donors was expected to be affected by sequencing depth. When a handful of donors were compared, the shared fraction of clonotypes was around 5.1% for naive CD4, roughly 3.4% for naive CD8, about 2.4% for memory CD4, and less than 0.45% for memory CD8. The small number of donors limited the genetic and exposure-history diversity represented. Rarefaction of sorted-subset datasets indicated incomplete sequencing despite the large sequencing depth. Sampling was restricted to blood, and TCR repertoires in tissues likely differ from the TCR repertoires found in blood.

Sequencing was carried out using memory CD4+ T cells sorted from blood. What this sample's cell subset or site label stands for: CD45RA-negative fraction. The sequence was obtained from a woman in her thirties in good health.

DNA sequence: TGCGCCAGCAGCTTATACCGGGACTTTCAAGAGACCCAGTACTTC. Its translation is CASSLYRDFQETQYF. The V and J genes are TRBV5-1 and TRBJ2-5; a tentative D match to TRBD2 spans 6 bases. Inclusive of the bounding cysteine and phenylalanine, the CDR3 is 15 residues long. The read is trimmed to its CDR3 DNA, 45 bases read in frame from base 1. The trim is 2 bases for V and 2 bases for J, with a gap of 13 bases between the germline ends. CDR1 and CDR2 are drawn from the germline V gene: SGHRS, YFSETQ.